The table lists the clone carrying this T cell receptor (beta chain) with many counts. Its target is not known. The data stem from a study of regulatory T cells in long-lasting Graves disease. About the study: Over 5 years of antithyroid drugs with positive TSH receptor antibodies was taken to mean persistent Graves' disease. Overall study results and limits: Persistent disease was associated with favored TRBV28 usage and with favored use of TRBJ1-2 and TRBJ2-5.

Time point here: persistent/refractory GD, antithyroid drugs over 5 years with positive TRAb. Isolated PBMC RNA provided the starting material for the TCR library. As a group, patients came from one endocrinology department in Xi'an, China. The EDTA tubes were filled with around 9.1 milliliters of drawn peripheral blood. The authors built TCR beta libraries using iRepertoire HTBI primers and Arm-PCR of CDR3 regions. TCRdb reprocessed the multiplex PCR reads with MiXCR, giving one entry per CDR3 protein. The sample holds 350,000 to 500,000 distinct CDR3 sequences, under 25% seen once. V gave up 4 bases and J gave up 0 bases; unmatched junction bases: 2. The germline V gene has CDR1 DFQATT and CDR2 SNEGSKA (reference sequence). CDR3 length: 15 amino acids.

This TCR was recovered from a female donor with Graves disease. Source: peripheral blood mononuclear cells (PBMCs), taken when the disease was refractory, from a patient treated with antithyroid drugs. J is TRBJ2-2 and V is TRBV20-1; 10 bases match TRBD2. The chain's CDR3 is CSAILAGANTGELFF. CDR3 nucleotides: TGCAGTGCTATTCTAGCGGGAGCGAACACCGGGGAGCTGTTTTTT.